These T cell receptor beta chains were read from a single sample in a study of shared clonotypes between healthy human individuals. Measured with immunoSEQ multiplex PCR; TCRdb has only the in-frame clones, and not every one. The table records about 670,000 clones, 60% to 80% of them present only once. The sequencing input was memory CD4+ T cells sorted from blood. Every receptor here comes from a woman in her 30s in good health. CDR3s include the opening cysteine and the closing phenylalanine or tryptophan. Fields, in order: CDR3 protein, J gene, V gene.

CDR3 protein: CASRDPTGPYEQYF
J gene: TRBJ2-7
V gene: TRBV25-1

CDR3 protein: CASSEFAGRGSSYEQYF
J gene: TRBJ2-7
V gene: TRBV25-1

CDR3 protein: CASSSRPTGDLEAFF
J gene: TRBJ1-1
V gene: TRBV6-5

CDR3 protein: CASSLEAGAFYGYTF
J gene: TRBJ1-2
V gene: TRBV7-8

CDR3 protein: CASSLWTGGPGEQYF
J gene: TRBJ2-7
V gene: TRBV7-2

CDR3 protein: CASSSIRGAYNEQFF
J gene: TRBJ2-1
V gene: TRBV28

CDR3 protein: CAWTGTGHYEQYF
J gene: TRBJ2-7
V gene: TRBV30

CDR3 protein: CASSRSIGASGDDEQYF
J gene: TRBJ2-7
V gene: TRBV18

CDR3 protein: CASSLSSGTRYEQYF
J gene: .
V gene: TRBV4-1

CDR3 protein: CASSPIQETDTQYF
J gene: TRBJ2-3
V gene: TRBV18

CDR3 protein: CASSERLAGGEQFF
J gene: TRBJ2-1
V gene: TRBV7-2

CDR3 protein: CASSQDRGLAGTRGGELFF
J gene: TRBJ2-2
V gene: TRBV4-1

CDR3 protein: CASSSLSYYEQYF
J gene: TRBJ2-7
V gene: TRBV6-5

CDR3 protein: CASSPSPLYEQYF
J gene: TRBJ2-7
V gene: TRBV11-2

CDR3 protein: CASSFGPEQYF
J gene: TRBJ2-7
V gene: TRBV5-1

CDR3 protein: CASSPAWGSSYEQYF
J gene: TRBJ2-7
V gene: TRBV7-9

CDR3 protein: CASSGQGRNEKLFF
J gene: TRBJ1-4
V gene: TRBV6-1

CDR3 protein: CASTGTGTGNNYGYTF
J gene: TRBJ1-2
V gene: TRBV2

CDR3 protein: CASSPSVRDGYYGYTF
J gene: TRBJ1-2
V gene: TRBV28

CDR3 protein: CASSLASGNQETQYF
J gene: TRBJ2-5
V gene: TRBV5-4

CDR3 protein: CASSSTSGIAYEQYF
J gene: TRBJ2-7
V gene: TRBV11-2

CDR3 protein: CASSRPGDNQPQHF
J gene: TRBJ1-5
V gene: TRBV2

CDR3 protein: CASSLSPADRGYTF
J gene: TRBJ1-2
V gene: TRBV5-1

CDR3 protein: CASSHNVPTEAFF
J gene: TRBJ1-1
V gene: TRBV5-5

CDR3 protein: CASSLSSVKDQETQYF
J gene: TRBJ2-5
V gene: TRBV11-2

CDR3 protein: CASSGLAGHSYEQYF
J gene: TRBJ2-7
V gene: TRBV28

CDR3 protein: CASRHMGTELNQPQHF
J gene: TRBJ1-5
V gene: TRBV28

CDR3 protein: CASSLSQPQHF
J gene: TRBJ1-5
V gene: TRBV28

CDR3 protein: CASSELTGTGHGYTF
J gene: TRBJ1-2
V gene: TRBV25-1

CDR3 protein: CASSAGDGTYNEQFF
J gene: TRBJ2-1
V gene: TRBV6-6

CDR3 protein: CASRRAGGNYGYTF
J gene: TRBJ1-2
V gene: TRBV25-1

CDR3 protein: CASSWGGKPQHF
J gene: TRBJ1-5
V gene: TRBV28

CDR3 protein: CASSYGQGFPVLTF
J gene: TRBJ2-6
V gene: TRBV5-1

CDR3 protein: CASSPSGGTDTQYF
J gene: TRBJ2-3
V gene: TRBV7-9

CDR3 protein: CASSPQAANTEAFF
J gene: TRBJ1-1
V gene: TRBV18

CDR3 protein: CATSRVGGASHYEQYF
J gene: TRBJ2-7
V gene: TRBV15

CDR3 protein: CASSLRQSSYEQYF
J gene: TRBJ2-7
V gene: TRBV5-1

CDR3 protein: CASSLVEAGYGYTF
J gene: TRBJ1-2
V gene: TRBV7-8

CDR3 protein: CASSAAGTGGYETQYF
J gene: TRBJ2-5
V gene: TRBV27

CDR3 protein: CASSFGGRAGDTQYF
J gene: TRBJ2-3
V gene: TRBV5-4

CDR3 protein: CASSGQGPTDTQYF
J gene: TRBJ2-3
V gene: TRBV2

CDR3 protein: CASSFAIGGGAGYEQYF
J gene: TRBJ2-7
V gene: TRBV28

CDR3 protein: CASSWGSSYNEQFF
J gene: TRBJ2-1
V gene: TRBV19

CDR3 protein: CASRQPQVYEQYF
J gene: TRBJ2-7
V gene: TRBV6-6

CDR3 protein: CASSFLAGDNEQFF
J gene: TRBJ2-1
V gene: TRBV7-2

CDR3 protein: CASSLSPPPLAGGYNEQFF
J gene: TRBJ2-1
V gene: TRBV27

CDR3 protein: CASSPISANTGELFF
J gene: TRBJ2-2
V gene: TRBV11-2

CDR3 protein: CATSRWNNQPQHF
J gene: TRBJ1-5
V gene: TRBV15

CDR3 protein: CSVRTSIKETQYF
J gene: TRBJ2-5
V gene: TRBV29-1

CDR3 protein: CASSKQGAQPQHF
J gene: TRBJ1-5
V gene: TRBV9